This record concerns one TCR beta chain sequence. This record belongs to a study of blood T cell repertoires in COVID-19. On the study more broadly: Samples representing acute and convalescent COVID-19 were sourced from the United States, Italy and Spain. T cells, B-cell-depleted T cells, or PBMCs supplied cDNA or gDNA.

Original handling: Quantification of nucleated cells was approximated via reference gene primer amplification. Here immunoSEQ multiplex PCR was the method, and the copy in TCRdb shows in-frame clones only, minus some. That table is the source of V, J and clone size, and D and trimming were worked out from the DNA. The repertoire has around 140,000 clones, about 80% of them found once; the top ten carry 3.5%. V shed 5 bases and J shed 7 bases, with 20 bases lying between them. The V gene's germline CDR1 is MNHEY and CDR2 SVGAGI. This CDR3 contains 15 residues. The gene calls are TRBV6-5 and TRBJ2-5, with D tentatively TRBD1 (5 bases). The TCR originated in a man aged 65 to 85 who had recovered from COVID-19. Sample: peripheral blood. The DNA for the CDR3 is TGTGCCAGCAGTCACCCCCGACAGAGCCTCGGGACCCAGTACTTC. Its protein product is CASSHPRQSLGTQYF.